Included here is one TCR beta chain sequence, with context. As yet, its antigen is unknown. The CDR3 extends over 13 amino acids. Germline CDR1 reads MNHNS; CDR2 reads SASEGT. V shed 7 bases, J shed 2 bases, and the junction held 5 bases outside the gene matches. This sample is drawn from a study of graft-versus-host responses after intestinal transplantation. Study in general: Following induction with anti-thymocyte globulin, all recipients were given tacrolimus and steroids for about 3 years. Study-level findings and limits: GvH clones turned up in recipient marrow; some had shown up first in ileum or blood. The study associated peak circulating GvH clone levels with early post-transplant HvG declines.

The repertoire was sequenced with immunoSEQ multiplex PCR; TCRdb's copy has only in-frame clones and lacks some. The table records about 86,000 clones, roughly nine tenths of them present only once. The rearrangement joins TRBV6-1 to TRBJ2-7; the match to TRBD1 covers 7 bases. The source is a human donor who received an intestinal transplant. The sample consisted of unstimulated CD8+ T cells sorted from spleen or lymph node cells, taken before intestinal transplant. The CDR3: CASNNRGPYEQYF. In DNA form, the CDR3 reads TGTGCCAGCAATAACAGGGGACCCTACGAGCAGTACTTC.